This TCR beta chain was captured by sequencing in a study of vaccination and CD4 T cells after COVID-19. Overall study: Overlapping spike peptides of SARS-CoV-2, HCoV-NL63, HCoV-OC43 and HCoV-229E stimulated the cells. Study-level points and caveats: Counts of SARS-CoV-2-reactive clonotypes had a median that went from approximately 21 to 40, a nonsignificant change.

Cultured CD4+ T cells had their DNA profiled by the Oncomine TCR Beta short-read assay. TCRdb redid the calling of the PCR reads with MiXCR, one entry per CDR3 protein. This sample has about 25,000 distinct CDR3 sequences, with around 48% found just once. Turning to this clonotype: Its antigen is not known.

There are 13 residues in the CDR3. Germline lookup yields CDR1 SGHRS and CDR2 YFSETQ. The V end lost 4 bases, the J end lost 5 bases, and 12 bases lay between the germline ends. Specified treatment: approximately 9-day PBMC culture with coronavirus spike peptide pools or control peptides (ViraFEST assay). The chain couples TRBV5-1 to TRBJ2-5; D perhaps matches TRBD2 (7 bases). The receptor was isolated from a human donor who had recovered from COVID-19. The sample was CD4+ T cells from blood, cultured in vitro. CDR3 nucleotides: TGCGCCAGCAGCCAACAGGGAGGGGAGACCCAGTACTTC. Translating it yields CASSQQGGETQYF.